The T cell receptor beta chain under discussion was sequenced for a study of blood T cell repertoires in COVID-19. This CDR3 region has 13 residues. Germline lookup yields CDR1 LGHDT and CDR2 YNNKEL (reference sequence). The ends were cut back, 4 bases at V and 6 bases at J, with 12 bases in the middle. Authors' analysis steps: By means of reference gene primer amplification, nucleated cell counts were estimated. Some clones are missing from TCRdb's copy, which holds only in-frame ones; the method was immunoSEQ multiplex PCR. That table is the source of V, J and clone size, and D and trimming were worked out from the DNA. The data show over 150,000 clones, approximately 81% seen once.

The sample comprised peripheral blood. The receptor was derived from a man aged 35-49 years with acute or convalescent COVID-19. The V gene is TRBV3-1 (or the pseudogene TRBV3-2), the J gene TRBJ1-2; perhaps TRBD1 as D (6 bases). The CDR3 reads CASSRETGDGYTF. CDR3 bases: TGTGCCAGCAGCCGAGAGACAGGCGATGGCTACACCTTC.